This TCR beta chain was captured in a study of blood T cell repertoires in COVID-19. Study-level background: Sample material is recorded as cDNA or gDNA derived from T cells, B-cell-depleted T cells, or PBMCs.

The ends lost 4 bases at V and 1 base at J; junction bases unmatched: 5. The CDR3 runs to 15 residues. The V gene's germline CDR1 is SGDLS and CDR2 YYNGEE. Sequencing used immunoSEQ multiplex PCR; TCRdb keeps in-frame clones, though not all of them. The table has 150,000 to 200,000 clones, roughly 84% seen once. This sequence was found in a woman aged 80 or older with active or convalescent COVID-19. The sequenced material came from peripheral blood. This sequence joins TRBV9 and TRBJ1-5, with 7 bases identical to TRBD1. This chain's CDR3 is CASSPGDRSNQPQHF. The CDR3 DNA follows: TGTGCCAGCAGCCCGGGGGACAGAAGCAATCAGCCCCAGCATTTT.